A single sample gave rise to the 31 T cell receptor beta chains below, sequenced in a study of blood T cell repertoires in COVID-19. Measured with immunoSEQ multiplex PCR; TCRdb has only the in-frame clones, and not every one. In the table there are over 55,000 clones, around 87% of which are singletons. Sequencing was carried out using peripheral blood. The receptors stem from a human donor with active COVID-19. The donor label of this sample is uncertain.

CDR3 sequence (DNA): TGTGCCAGTAGTAGGGCTAGGGGGACAGATACGCAGTATTTT. It is translated as CASSRARGTDTQYF. J is TRBJ2-3 and V is TRBV19; the D gene is possibly TRBD1 (6 bases). Germline CDR1 is LNHDA and CDR2 is SQIVND (reference sequence). Trimming pared 4 bases from V and 3 bases from J, leaving 11 bases between. The CDR3 totals 14 residues.

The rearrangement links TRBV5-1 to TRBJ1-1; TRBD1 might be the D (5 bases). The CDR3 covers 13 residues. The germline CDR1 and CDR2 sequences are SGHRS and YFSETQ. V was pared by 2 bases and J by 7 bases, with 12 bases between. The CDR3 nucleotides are TGCGCCAGCAGCTTTTCGTCAGGGTATGAAGCTTTCTTT. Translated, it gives CASSFSSGYEAFF.

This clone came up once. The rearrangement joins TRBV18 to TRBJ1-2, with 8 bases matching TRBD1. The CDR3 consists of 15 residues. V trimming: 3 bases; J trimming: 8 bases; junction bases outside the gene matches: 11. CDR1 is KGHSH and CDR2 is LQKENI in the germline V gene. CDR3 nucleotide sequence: TGTGCCAGCTCACCGGCCCGGCAGGGGGCGGGAGGCTACACCTTC. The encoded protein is CASSPARQGAGGYTF.

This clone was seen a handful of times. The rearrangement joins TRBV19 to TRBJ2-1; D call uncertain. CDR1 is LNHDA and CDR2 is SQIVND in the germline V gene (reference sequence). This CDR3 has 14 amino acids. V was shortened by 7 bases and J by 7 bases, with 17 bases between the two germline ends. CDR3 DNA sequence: TGTGCCAGTACTACCAATTTTTTCGTGAATGAGCAGTTCTTC. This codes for CASTTNFFVNEQFF.

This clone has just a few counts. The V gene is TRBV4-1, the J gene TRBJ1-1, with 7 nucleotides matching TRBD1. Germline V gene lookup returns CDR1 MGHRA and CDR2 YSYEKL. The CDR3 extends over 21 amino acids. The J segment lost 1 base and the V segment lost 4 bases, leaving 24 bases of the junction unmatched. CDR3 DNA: TGCGCCAGCAGCCTTGGGCGTCGGGGGGGCTCGACGGACAGGACGAACACTGAAGCTTTCTTT. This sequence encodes CASSLGRRGGSTDRTNTEAFF.

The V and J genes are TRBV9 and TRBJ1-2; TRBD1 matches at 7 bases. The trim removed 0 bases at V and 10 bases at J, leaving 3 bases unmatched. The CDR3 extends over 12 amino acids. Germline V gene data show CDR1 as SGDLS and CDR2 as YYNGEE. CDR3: CASSVGDRDYTF. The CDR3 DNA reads TGTGCCAGCAGCGTAGGGGACAGAGACTACACCTTC.

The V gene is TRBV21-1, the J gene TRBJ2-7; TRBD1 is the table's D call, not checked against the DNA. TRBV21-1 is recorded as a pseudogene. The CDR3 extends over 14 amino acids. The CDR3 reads CASSRRQGRHEQYF. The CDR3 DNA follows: TGTGCCAGCAGCAGGCGACAGGGCCGCCACGAGCAGTACTTC.

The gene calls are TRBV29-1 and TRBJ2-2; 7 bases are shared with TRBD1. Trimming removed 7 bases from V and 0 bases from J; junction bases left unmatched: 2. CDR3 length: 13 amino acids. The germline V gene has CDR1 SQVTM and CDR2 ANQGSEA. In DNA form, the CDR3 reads TGCAGCGCCGGGACAGCGAACACCGGGGAGCTGTTTTTT. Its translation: CSAGTANTGELFF.

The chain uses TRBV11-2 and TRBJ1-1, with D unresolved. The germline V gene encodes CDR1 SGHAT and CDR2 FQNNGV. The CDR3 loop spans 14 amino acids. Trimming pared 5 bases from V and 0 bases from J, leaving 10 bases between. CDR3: CASSPGGLNTEAFF. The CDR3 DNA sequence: TGTGCCAGCAGCCCCGGAGGACTGAACACTGAAGCTTTCTTT.

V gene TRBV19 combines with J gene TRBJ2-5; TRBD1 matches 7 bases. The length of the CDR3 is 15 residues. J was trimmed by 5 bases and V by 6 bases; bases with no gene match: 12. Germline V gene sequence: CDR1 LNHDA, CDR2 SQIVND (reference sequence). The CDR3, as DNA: TGTGCCAGTAGCCTGGGACAGACCGGATGGGAGACCCAGTACTTC. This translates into CASSLGQTGWETQYF. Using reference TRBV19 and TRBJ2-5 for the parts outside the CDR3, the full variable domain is DGGITQSPKYLFRKEGQNVTLSCEQNLNHDAMYWYRQDPGQGLRLIYYSQIVNDFQKGDIAEGYSVSREKKESFPLTVTSAQKNPTAFYLCASSLGQTGWETQYFGPGTRLLVL.

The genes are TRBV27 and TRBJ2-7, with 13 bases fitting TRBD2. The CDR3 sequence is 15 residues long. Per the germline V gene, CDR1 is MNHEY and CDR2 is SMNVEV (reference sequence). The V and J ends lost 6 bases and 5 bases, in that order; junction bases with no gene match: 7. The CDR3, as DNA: TGTGCCAGCAGCCGGGGACTAGCGGGATTCCACGAGCAGTACTTC. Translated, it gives CASSRGLAGFHEQYF.

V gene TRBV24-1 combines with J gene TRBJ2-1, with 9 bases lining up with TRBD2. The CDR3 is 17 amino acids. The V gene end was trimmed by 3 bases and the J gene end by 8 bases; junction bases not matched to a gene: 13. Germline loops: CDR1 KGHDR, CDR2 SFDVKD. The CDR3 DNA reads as TGTGCCACCAGTGATCCGTATAGCGGGAGAGTAAGGGATGAGCAGTTCTTC. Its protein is CATSDPYSGRVRDEQFF.

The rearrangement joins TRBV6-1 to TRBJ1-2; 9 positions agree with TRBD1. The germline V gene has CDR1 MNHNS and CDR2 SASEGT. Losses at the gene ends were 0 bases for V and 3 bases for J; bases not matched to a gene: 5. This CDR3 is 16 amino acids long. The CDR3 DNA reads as TGTGCCAGCAGTGAAGCGGGGACAGGGAAGGACTATGGCTACACCTTC. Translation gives CASSEAGTGKDYGYTF.

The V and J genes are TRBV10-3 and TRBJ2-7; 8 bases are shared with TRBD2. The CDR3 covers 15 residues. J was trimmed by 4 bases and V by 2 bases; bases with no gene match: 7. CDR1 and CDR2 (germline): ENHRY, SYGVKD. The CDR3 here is CAISEGKRERYEQYF. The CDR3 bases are TGTGCCATCAGTGAGGGTAAGCGGGAGAGGTACGAGCAGTACTTC.

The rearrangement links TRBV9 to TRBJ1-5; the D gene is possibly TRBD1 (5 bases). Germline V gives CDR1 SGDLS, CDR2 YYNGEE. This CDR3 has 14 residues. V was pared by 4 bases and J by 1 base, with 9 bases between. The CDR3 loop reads CASSYDSSNQPQHF. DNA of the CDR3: TGTGCCAGCAGCTACGACAGCAGCAATCAGCCCCAGCATTTT.

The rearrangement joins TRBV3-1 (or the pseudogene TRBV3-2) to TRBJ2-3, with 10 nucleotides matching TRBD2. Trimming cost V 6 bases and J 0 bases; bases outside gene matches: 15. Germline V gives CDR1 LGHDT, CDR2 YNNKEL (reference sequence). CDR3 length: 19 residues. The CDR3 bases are TGTGCCAGCAGGCGGGGCGCGGCTAGCGGGGGTTCGAGCACAGATACGCAGTATTTT. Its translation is CASRRGAASGGSSTDTQYF.

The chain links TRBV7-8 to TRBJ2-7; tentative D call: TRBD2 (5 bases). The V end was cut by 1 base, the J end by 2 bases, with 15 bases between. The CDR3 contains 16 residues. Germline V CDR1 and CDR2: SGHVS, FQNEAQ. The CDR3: CASSLVARTSPYEQYF. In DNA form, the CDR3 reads TGTGCCAGCAGCTTAGTAGCTAGGACTTCTCCCTACGAGCAGTACTTC.

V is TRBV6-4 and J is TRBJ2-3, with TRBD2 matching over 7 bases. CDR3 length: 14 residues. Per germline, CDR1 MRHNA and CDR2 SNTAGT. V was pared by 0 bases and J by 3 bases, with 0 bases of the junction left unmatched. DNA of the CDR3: TGTGCCAGCAGTGACTCGCGGGAGACAGATACGCAGTATTTT. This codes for CASSDSRETDTQYF.

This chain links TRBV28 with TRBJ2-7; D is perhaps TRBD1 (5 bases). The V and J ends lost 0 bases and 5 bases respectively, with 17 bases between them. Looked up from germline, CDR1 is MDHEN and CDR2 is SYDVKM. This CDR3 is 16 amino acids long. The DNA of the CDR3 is TGTGCCAGCAGTTTATGGAGGCAGGGAAATACCCACGAGCAGTACTTC. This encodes CASSLWRQGNTHEQYF.

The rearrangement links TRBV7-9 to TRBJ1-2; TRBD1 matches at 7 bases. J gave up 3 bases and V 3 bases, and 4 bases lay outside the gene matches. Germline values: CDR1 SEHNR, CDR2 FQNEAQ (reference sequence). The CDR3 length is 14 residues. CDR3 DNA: TGTGCCAGCAGCTTGAACAGGGGAGACTATGGCTACACCTTC. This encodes CASSLNRGDYGYTF.

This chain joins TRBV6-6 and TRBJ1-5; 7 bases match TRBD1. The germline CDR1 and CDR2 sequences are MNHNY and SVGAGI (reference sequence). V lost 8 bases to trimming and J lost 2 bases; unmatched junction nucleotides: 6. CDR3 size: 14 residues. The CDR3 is CASGQASGNQPQHF. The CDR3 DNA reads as TGTGCCAGCGGACAGGCCAGCGGCAATCAGCCCCAGCATTTT.

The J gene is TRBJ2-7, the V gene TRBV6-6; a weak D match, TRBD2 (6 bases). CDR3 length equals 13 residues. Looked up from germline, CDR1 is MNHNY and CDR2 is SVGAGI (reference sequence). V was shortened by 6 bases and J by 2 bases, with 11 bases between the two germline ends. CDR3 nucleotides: TGTGCCAGCAGCCCTCCGGGGGCCTACGAGCAGTACTTC. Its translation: CASSPPGAYEQYF.

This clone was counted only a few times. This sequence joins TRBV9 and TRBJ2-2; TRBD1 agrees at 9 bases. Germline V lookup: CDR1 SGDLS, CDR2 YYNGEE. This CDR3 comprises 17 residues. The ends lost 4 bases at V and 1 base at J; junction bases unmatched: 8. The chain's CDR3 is CASSPPAGQGNTGELFF. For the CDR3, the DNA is TGTGCCAGCAGCCCACCGGCGGGACAGGGGAACACCGGGGAGCTGTTTTTT.

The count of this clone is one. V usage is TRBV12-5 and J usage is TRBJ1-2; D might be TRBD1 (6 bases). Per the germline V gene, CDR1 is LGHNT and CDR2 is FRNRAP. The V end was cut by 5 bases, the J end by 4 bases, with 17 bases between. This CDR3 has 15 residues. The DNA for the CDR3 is TGTGCTAGTGGTCCGCCGGCGGGAGGGGGCTATGGCTACACCTTC. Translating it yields CASGPPAGGGYGYTF.

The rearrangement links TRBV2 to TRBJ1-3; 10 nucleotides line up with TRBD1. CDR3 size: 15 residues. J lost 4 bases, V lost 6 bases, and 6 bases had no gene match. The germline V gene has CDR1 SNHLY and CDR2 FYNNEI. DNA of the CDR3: TGTGCCAGCAGCTGGGACAGGGGATCGGGAAACACCATATATTTT. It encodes CASSWDRGSGNTIYF.

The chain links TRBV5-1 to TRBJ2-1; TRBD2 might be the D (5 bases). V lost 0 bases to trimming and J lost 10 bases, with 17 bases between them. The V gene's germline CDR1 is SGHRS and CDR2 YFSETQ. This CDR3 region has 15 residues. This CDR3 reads CASSLDPRTRKEQFF. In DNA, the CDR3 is TGCGCCAGCAGCTTGGATCCCCGCACTAGAAAGGAGCAGTTCTTC. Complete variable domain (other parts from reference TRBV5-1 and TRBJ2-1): KAGVTQTPRYLIKTRGQQVTLSCSPISGHRSVSWYQQTPGQGLQFLFEYFSETQRNKGNFPGRFSGRQFSNSRSEMNVSTLELGDSALYLCASSLDPRTRKEQFFGPGTRLTVL.

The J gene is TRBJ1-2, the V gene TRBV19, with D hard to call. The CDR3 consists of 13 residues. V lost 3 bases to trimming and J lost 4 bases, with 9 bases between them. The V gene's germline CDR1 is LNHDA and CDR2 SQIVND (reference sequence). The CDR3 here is CASSIPTVYGYTF. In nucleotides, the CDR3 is TGTGCCAGTAGTATCCCCACAGTCTATGGCTACACCTTC.

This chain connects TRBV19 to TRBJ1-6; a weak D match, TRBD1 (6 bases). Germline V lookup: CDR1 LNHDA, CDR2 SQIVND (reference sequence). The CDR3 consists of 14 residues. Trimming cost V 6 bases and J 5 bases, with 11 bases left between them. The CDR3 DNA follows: TGTGCCAGTAGGATCGGACAGAATAATTCACCCCTCCACTTT. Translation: CASRIGQNNSPLHF.

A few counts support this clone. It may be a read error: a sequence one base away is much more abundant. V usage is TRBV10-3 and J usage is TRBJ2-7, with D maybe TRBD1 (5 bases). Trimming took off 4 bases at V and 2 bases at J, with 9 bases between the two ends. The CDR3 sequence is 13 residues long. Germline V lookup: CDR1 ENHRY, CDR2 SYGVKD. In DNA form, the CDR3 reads TGTGCCATCAGTGGTGGGGCCACCTACGAGCAGTACTTC. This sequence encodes CAISGGATYEQYF.

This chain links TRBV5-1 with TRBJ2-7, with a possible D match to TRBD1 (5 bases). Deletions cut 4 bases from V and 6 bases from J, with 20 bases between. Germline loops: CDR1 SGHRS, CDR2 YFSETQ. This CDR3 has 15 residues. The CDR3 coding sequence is TGCGCCAGCAGCCCTGGGGCAGGACATCCGACCGAGCAGTACTTC. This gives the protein CASSPGAGHPTEQYF. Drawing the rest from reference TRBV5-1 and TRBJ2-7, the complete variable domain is KAGVTQTPRYLIKTRGQQVTLSCSPISGHRSVSWYQQTPGQGLQFLFEYFSETQRNKGNFPGRFSGRQFSNSRSEMNVSTLELGDSALYLCASSPGAGHPTEQYFGPGTRLTVT.

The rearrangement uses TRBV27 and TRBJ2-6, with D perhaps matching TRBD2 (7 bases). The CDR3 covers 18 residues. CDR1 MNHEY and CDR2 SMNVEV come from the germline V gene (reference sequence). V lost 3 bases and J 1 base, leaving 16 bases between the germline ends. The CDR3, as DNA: TGTGCCAGCAGTTTTCTTGGCAGGGGAGGGTCTGGGGCCAACGTCCTGACTTTC. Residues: CASSFLGRGGSGANVLTF.